Listed below are T cell receptor beta chains from one sample, sequenced in a study of patients and donors after allogeneic stem cell transplantation. TCRdb ran MiXCR on the RT-PCR reads and lists one entry per CDR3 protein. This table holds roughly 200,000 distinct CDR3 sequences, roughly 40% found once. The specimen was blood, either unsorted or a sorted T cell fraction (not recorded which). The receptors derive from a human donor who was either an allogeneic HSCT recipient or a stem cell or donor lymphocyte infusion donor (not recorded which). It is not recorded whose cells these are; they may come from a transplant donor. The CDR3 runs from the conserved cysteine through the conserved F or W. D genes are given only for firm matches. The size entry is marked missing in some rows and otherwise reads once, few, many or a size class.

D gene	clone size	V gene	J gene	CDR3 DNA	CDR3 protein
.	.	TRBV15	TRBJ1-1	TGTGCCACCAGCGCTCAACCGCCCGGACTCATGAACACTGAAGCTTTCTTT	CATSAQPPGLMNTEAFF
.	few	TRBV20-1	TRBJ1-1	TGCAGTCCTGGGGAGGGCACTGAAGCTTTCTTT	CSPGEGTEAFF
.	.	TRBV7-3	TRBJ1-5	TGTGCCAGCAGCGACGGACACTTTAGCAATCAGCCCCAGCATTTT	CASSDGHFSNQPQHF
TRBD1	.	TRBV10-3	TRBJ2-2	TGTGCCATCAGTGAGTCGACCCCGACAGGGTCTAGGGGGGAGCTGTTTTTT	CAISESTPTGSRGELFF
.	few	TRBV2	TRBJ1-5	TGTGCCAGCAAACAGGGAGGTAGCAATCAGCCCCAGCATTTT	CASKQGGSNQPQHF
TRBD1	few	TRBV9	TRBJ1-2	TGTGCCAGCAGCGGGTGGGACAGGGGGCAATATGGCTACACCTTC	CASSGWDRGQYGYTF
.	.	TRBV5-1	TRBJ1-2	TGCGCCAGCAGGGCTATTTTCAGGGGAAAATATGGCTACACCTTC	CASRAIFRGKYGYTF
TRBD1	.	TRBV7-8	TRBJ1-5	TGTGCCAGCAGCTTTGCAGGGGGCCGGAGCAATCAGCCCCAGCATTTT	CASSFAGGRSNQPQHF
TRBD2	few	TRBV7-2	TRBJ2-2	TGTGCCAGCAGCTTAGAGGCAAGCGGGAGATCTGTCTGGGAGCTGTTTTTT	CASSLEASGRSVWELFF
.	.	TRBV11-2	TRBJ1-2	TGTGCCAGCGCCACTTCGGACAATTTCTATGGCTACACCTTC	CASATSDNFYGYTF
.	few	TRBV12-3/TRBV12-4	TRBJ1-1	TGTGCCAGCAGTCCGCAGGAGAACACTGAAGCTTTCTTT	CASSPQENTEAFF
.	few	TRBV6-2/TRBV6-3	TRBJ1-1	TGTGCCAGCAGTTACGGTCAGACTGAAGCTTTCTTT	CASSYGQTEAFF
.	.	TRBV29-1	TRBJ2-1	TGCAGCGTTGAGAAGGGGGGTGGACTAGTACTGGGGAATGAGCAGTTCTTC	CSVEKGGGLVLGNEQFF
TRBD1	.	TRBV29-1	TRBJ2-5	TGCAGCGTGGAACGACAGGGCCGAGAGACCCAGTACTTC	CSVERQGRETQYF
.	.	TRBV5-5	TRBJ2-1	TGTGCCAGCAGCTTGGCCTGGCCGGAAGAGCAGTTCTTC	CASSLAWPEEQFF
.	few	TRBV7-2	TRBJ1-1	TGTGCCAGCAGCATACGCAGGTCCGGCACTGAAGCTTTCTTT	CASSIRRSGTEAFF
TRBD1	few	TRBV5-1	TRBJ2-1	TGCGCCAGCAGCCCGGGACAGGGTAATGAGCAGTTCTTC	CASSPGQGNEQFF
.	.	TRBV21-1	TRBJ2-7	TGTGCCAGCAGCAAAGGGGGGGGCAGTCCAGGCTACGAGCAGTACTTC	CASSKGGGSPGYEQYF
.	.	TRBV4-2	TRBJ2-7	TGTGCCAGCAGCCAGGACGGGCCCTACGAGCAGTACTTC	CASSQDGPYEQYF
TRBD1	.	TRBV20-1	TRBJ1-2	TGCAGTGCCCGGCAAGTGACAGGGGCTGACTATGGCTACACCTTC	CSARQVTGADYGYTF
TRBD1	.	TRBV20-1	TRBJ1-4	TGCAGTGCTAGCGCACCCAGGGGGCACGAGGGGGAAAAACTGTTTTTT	CSASAPRGHEGEKLFF
TRBD1	.	TRBV4-3	TRBJ2-7	TGCGCCAGCAGCCCTCAGACAGGGATTGGGCAGTACTTC	CASSPQTGIGQYF
TRBD1	.	TRBV7-9	TRBJ1-2	TGTGCCAGCAGCTTGAGGGACAGGGGTGGCTACACCTTC	CASSLRDRGGYTF
.	.	TRBV6-6	TRBJ2-1	TGTGCCAGCAGTTACGGGTCCGGCTCCTACAATGAGCAGTTCTTC	CASSYGSGSYNEQFF
TRBD1	many	TRBV6-5	TRBJ1-1	TGTGCCAGCAGTTACCCTCGGGGACAGGGGGCTTTCTTT	CASSYPRGQGAFF
.	.	TRBV28	TRBJ1-1	TGTGCCAGCAGTTTGGACAGACAGAGAAAGAACACTGAAGCTTTCTTT	CASSLDRQRKNTEAFF
TRBD1	.	TRBV20-1	TRBJ1-2	TGCAGTGCTAGATCCACAGGGGCGACTAATGGCTACACCTTC	CSARSTGATNGYTF
.	few	TRBV3-1	TRBJ2-5	TGTGCCAGCAGAGGGCAGACCCAGTACTTC	CASRGQTQYF
.	few	TRBV9	TRBJ1-2	TGTGCCAGCAGCGTAGTAGAGGGGGACTATGGCTACACCTTC	CASSVVEGDYGYTF
.	.	TRBV14	TRBJ1-2	TGTGCCAGCAGCCAAGCCTTTCGGGGGAAGTACGGCTACACCTTC	CASSQAFRGKYGYTF
.	many	TRBV3-1	TRBJ1-5	TGTGCCAGCAGCCAAGTGGGGGGAACTCAGCCCCAGCATTTT	CASSQVGGTQPQHF
TRBD2	.	TRBV4-3	TRBJ2-1	TGCGCCAGCAGCCAAGAGGGAGGGAATGATCAGTTCTTC	CASSQEGGNDQFF
.	once	TRBV7-2	TRBJ2-3	TGTGCCAGCAGCCGCCCGACGGGGACCGATACGCAGTATTTT	CASSRPTGTDTQYF
.	.	TRBV4-3	TRBJ2-2	TGCGCCAGCAGCCAAGATAGGATAGTTAGGGTCGGGGAGCTGTTTTTT	CASSQDRIVRVGELFF
TRBD1	few	TRBV4-3	TRBJ2-3	TGCGCCAGCAGCCATGCTCCGGGACAGATCACAGATACGCAGTATTTT	CASSHAPGQITDTQYF
TRBD2	.	TRBV4-3	TRBJ2-1	TGCGCCAGCGGACTAGATGAGAGGGATGAGCAGTTCTTC	CASGLDERDEQFF
TRBD2	.	TRBV5-6	TRBJ2-1	TGTGCCAGCAGCTCTCCGGGACTAGCGGTTAAGTGGGACAATGAGCAGTTCTTC	CASSSPGLAVKWDNEQFF
TRBD2	.	TRBV15	TRBJ2-1	TGTGCCACCAGAGTGGCTAGCGGACTCTCCTACAATGAGCAGTTCTTC	CATRVASGLSYNEQFF